What follows are 9 T cell receptor beta chains derived from one specimen sequenced in a study of cytomegalovirus exposure and HLA in healthy donors. Researchers ran the PCR with 60 Vbeta and 13 Jbeta primers. The assay was immunoSEQ multiplex PCR, and TCRdb's table has in-frame clones only and misses some. The sample records about 94,000 clones, over 60% being singletons. Sequencing was performed on PBMCs. These TCRs come from a man younger than 45 in good health and CMV-seronegative.

V gene TRBV4-1 combines with J gene TRBJ2-7; 7 bases match TRBD1. The V and J ends lost 1 base and 2 bases, in that order; junction bases with no gene match: 8. Germline V gene data show CDR1 as MGHRA and CDR2 as YSYEKL. This CDR3 contains 16 residues. As DNA, the CDR3 is TGCGCCAGCAGCCAAGCTCCCGACAGGGCAACCTACGAGCAGTACTTC. This sequence encodes CASSQAPDRATYEQYF.

The chain has TRBV5-4 and TRBJ1-6; 8 bases align to TRBD1. Germline V gives CDR1 SGHNT, CDR2 YYREEE (reference sequence). Germline trimming cut 4 bases from V and 9 bases from J; bases unmatched to any gene: 9. CDR3 length equals 15 residues. The CDR3 nucleotides are TGTGCCAGCAGCCCAGGACAGGGTAAGGGTTCACCCCTCCACTTT. Encoded protein: CASSPGQGKGSPLHF.

This clone was seen only once. This chain links TRBV14 with TRBJ2-5, with a weak D call TRBD1 (6 bases). This CDR3 contains 14 residues. With 2 bases removed from V and 3 bases from J, the gap between germline ends came to 10 bases. Looked up from germline, CDR1 is SGHDN and CDR2 is FVKESK. Here the CDR3 reads CASSQLTGKETQYF. The CDR3 DNA reads TGTGCCAGCAGCCAATTGACAGGAAAAGAGACCCAGTACTTC.

This clone was picked up a small number of times. The V call is TRBV11-3, the J call TRBJ1-1; 7 bases match TRBD1. There are 13 residues in the CDR3. The germline V gene has CDR1 SGHNT and CDR2 YENEEA. With 5 bases clipped from V and 1 base from J, the junction kept 1 base outside the gene matches. CDR3 bases: TGTGCCAGCAGCAGGACAGGGAACACTGAAGCTTTCTTT. Protein sequence: CASSRTGNTEAFF.

The chain has TRBV11-3 and TRBJ2-1; 9 positions agree with TRBD2. In germline, CDR1 is SGHNT, CDR2 YENEEA. The junction had 9 bases not matched to a gene; V was cut back by 4 bases and J by 8 bases. The CDR3 is 15 residues long. DNA of the CDR3: TGTGCCAGCAGCTCCGCGGGGGGGCCAGGGGATGAGCAGTTCTTC. It specifies CASSSAGGPGDEQFF.

This clone has more than one count but fewer than ten. The genes are TRBV5-1 and TRBJ2-7, with D perhaps matching TRBD2 (5 bases). CDR3 size: 17 residues. V shed 2 bases and J shed 5 bases, with 23 bases lying between them. Germline V CDR1 and CDR2: SGHRS, YFSETQ. The CDR3 DNA sequence: TGCGCCAGCAGCTTAGATAAGGGAGCCACGGCTGGCAACGAGCAGTACTTC. As protein: CASSLDKGATAGNEQYF.

The CDR3 loop is CASSSGLDNEQYF. DNA for the CDR3: TGTGCCAGCTCATCCGGACTAGATAACGAGCAGTACTTC. This chain connects TRBV18 to TRBJ2-7; 7 nucleotides line up with TRBD2. Germline-derived CDR1 and CDR2 are KGHSH and LQKENI. This CDR3 spans 13 amino acids. Losses at the gene ends were 5 bases for V and 5 bases for J; bases not matched to a gene: 6.

The rearrangement joins TRBV27 to TRBJ2-2; weak D call: TRBD1 (7 bases). V was pared by 6 bases and J by 7 bases, with 18 bases between. CDR1 is MNHEY and CDR2 is SMNVEV in the germline V gene (reference sequence). The CDR3 is 15 residues long. The CDR3 nucleotides are TGTGCCAGCAGGCCCAGGGGGGAGTTCGGCGGGGAGCTGTTTTTT. Amino acids: CASRPRGEFGGELFF.

The chain couples TRBV19 to TRBJ1-3, with D uncertain. This CDR3 has 18 amino acids. Trimming pared 6 bases from V and 0 bases from J, leaving 21 bases between. Per germline, CDR1 LNHDA and CDR2 SQIVND (reference sequence). The CDR3 nucleotides are TGTGCCAGTAGCCAAAATTTGGTAAGAGGGAGCTCTGGAAACACCATATATTTT. Translating gives CASSQNLVRGSSGNTIYF.